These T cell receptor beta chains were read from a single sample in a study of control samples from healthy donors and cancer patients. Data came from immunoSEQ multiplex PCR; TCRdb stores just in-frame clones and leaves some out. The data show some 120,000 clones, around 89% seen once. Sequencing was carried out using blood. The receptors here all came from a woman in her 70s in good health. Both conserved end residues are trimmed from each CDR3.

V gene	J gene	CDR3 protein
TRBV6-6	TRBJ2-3	ASSKTGVTDTQY
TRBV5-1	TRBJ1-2	ATINGGPYGYT
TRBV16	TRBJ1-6	ASSPGPGWAPLH
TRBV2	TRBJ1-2	ASLLNGGIDLGYT
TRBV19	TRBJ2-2	ASTLNYRVGTGELF
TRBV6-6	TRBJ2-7	ASSGSYEQY
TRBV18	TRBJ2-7	ASSPAGDYEQY
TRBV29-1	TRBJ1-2	SVEWTGNGYT
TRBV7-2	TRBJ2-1	ASSPVSGLYNEQF
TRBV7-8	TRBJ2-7	ASSPQGASNEQY
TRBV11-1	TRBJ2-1	ASSLGGSYNEQF
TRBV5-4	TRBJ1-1	ASSREGNTEAF
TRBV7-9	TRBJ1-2	ASSLTSSPGYGYT
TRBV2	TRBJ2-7	ASSIQGYKQY
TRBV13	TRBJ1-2	ASSLKRTGIYGYT
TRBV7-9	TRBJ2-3	ASSYVGGPSTDTQY
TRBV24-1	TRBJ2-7	ATSAPKAGPLQQY
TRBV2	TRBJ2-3	ASSYRGGRASTDTQY
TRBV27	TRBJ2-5	ASSLRAQGLPPETQY
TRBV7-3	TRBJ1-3	ASSLTAGGSGNTIY
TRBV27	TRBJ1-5	ASSLKGFQPQH
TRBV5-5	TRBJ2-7	ASSLRGQGAGEQY
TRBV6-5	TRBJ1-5	ASSPGLSKPQH
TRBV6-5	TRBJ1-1	ASSAGVAEAF
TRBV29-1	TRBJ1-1	SCRQGAGTEAF
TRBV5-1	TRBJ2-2	ASSLVSGNTGELF
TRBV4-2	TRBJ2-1	ASTRAGSYNEQF
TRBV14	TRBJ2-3	AGGLNRQRARTDTQY
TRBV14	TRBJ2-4	ASSQDPLVRNIQY
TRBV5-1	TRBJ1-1	ASSLGYTRQGTEAF
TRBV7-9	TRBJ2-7	ASSDVGQGSYEQY
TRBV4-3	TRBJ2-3	ASSQEARGTDTQY